The clone carrying this TCR beta chain occurred a few times. The record originates from a study of regulatory T cells in long-lasting Graves disease. Trimming cost V 0 bases and J 3 bases, with 15 bases left between them. Germline V gene sequence: CDR1 DFQATT, CDR2 SNEGSKA (reference sequence). This CDR3 comprises 15 residues. TCR beta libraries were built with iRepertoire HTBI primers and Arm-PCR of CDR3 regions. TCRdb redid the calling of the multiplex PCR reads with MiXCR, one entry per CDR3 protein. The sample holds roughly 400,000 distinct CDR3 sequences, 20% seen once. The time point was: persistent/refractory GD, antithyroid drugs over 5 years with positive TRAb. RNA extracted from PBMCs served as the sequencing template.

This sequence joins TRBV20-1 and TRBJ2-7; maybe TRBD1 (5 bases). This receptor was taken from a female donor with Graves disease. The source was peripheral blood mononuclear cells (PBMCs), collected when the disease was refractory, from a patient treated with antithyroid drugs. The CDR3 reads CSARDYQGQYYEQYF. The CDR3 DNA reads as TGCAGTGCTAGAGATTATCAAGGACAATACTACGAGCAGTACTTC.